What follows are 24 T cell receptor beta chains derived from one specimen sequenced in a study of blood T cells in healthy people across ages. With a J-beta primer mix and a sample-barcoded 5' primer, a second PCR ran about 7 to 12 cycles. TCRdb recomputed calls from the 5' RACE reads with MiXCR, one row per CDR3 protein. The top ten hold around 11% of the sample, which has about 1.6 million distinct CDR3 sequences, about 31% seen once. Specimen: blood. The receptors were sampled from a woman aged 25 to 39 in good health.

This clonotype occurred many times. The J gene is TRBJ1-2, the V gene TRBV6-1; no reliable D call. CDR3 size: 12 residues. The V and J ends lost 7 bases and 0 bases respectively, with 6 bases between them. Germline lookup yields CDR1 MNHNS and CDR2 SASEGT. The CDR3: CASNTANYGYTF. CDR3 nucleotide sequence: TGTGCCAGCAACACAGCTAACTATGGCTACACCTTC.

This clonotype was seen ten or more times. V is TRBV7-9 and J is TRBJ2-3; TRBD1 is a possible D gene (5 bases). V was clipped by 2 bases and J by 3 bases, with 9 bases between them. The CDR3 length is 14 residues. Germline-derived CDR1 and CDR2 are SEHNR and FQNEAQ (reference sequence). The CDR3 is CASSLRQLTDTQYF. In DNA form, the CDR3 reads TGTGCCAGCAGCTTAAGACAGCTGACAGATACGCAGTATTTT.

The chain combines TRBV3-1 with TRBJ1-2, with D perhaps TRBD1 (6 bases). The ends were cut back, 5 bases at V and 4 bases at J, with 14 bases in the middle. The CDR3 loop spans 14 amino acids. Germline CDR1 and CDR2: LGHDT and YNNKEL (reference sequence). CDR3 DNA sequence: TGTGCCAGCAGCACAACCGGGGGGCTCTATGGCTACACCTTC. Translation: CASSTTGGLYGYTF.

V and J are TRBV20-1 and TRBJ1-2, with 12 bases that match TRBD1. Germline trimming cut 7 bases from V and 4 bases from J; bases unmatched to any gene: 16. The CDR3 contains 17 residues. Germline CDR1 and CDR2: DFQATT and SNEGSKA (reference sequence). The CDR3 loop reads CSVFTGTGGAISYGYTF. The CDR3 DNA reads TGCAGTGTTTTTACCGGGACAGGGGGCGCAATAAGCTATGGCTACACCTTC.

The chain recombines TRBV6-1 with TRBJ2-5, with 7 bases identical to TRBD1. The CDR3 totals 16 residues. V dropped 4 bases and J dropped 4; count of bases not matched to a gene: 12. CDR1 is MNHNS, CDR2 SASEGT, per germline. The CDR3 bases are TGTGCCAGCAGTGTTACTGGGACAGACAAAGGAGAGACCCAGTACTTC. Its translation: CASSVTGTDKGETQYF.

This clonotype was detected only a few times. J is TRBJ1-2 and V is TRBV4-1, with D perhaps matching TRBD1 (6 bases). Germline-derived CDR1 and CDR2 are MGHRA and YSYEKL. Deletions cut 4 bases from V and 7 bases from J, with 13 bases between. The CDR3 consists of 13 residues. CDR3 DNA sequence: TGCGCCAGCAGCCCTCCAGGGGAAGGTGGCTACACCTTC. Translated: CASSPPGEGGYTF.

This clonotype has just one count. This chain connects TRBV5-1 to TRBJ2-4; 12 bases fit TRBD1. V lost 4 bases and J lost 13; bases outside the gene matches: 9. Germline CDR1 and CDR2: SGHRS and YFSETQ. The CDR3 totals 14 residues. CDR3 DNA sequence: TGCGCCAGCAGCATGGCCGGGACAGGGGGCAAGCAGTACTTC. This encodes CASSMAGTGGKQYF.

Of note for this clonotype: This may stem from a read error, because a much larger clone lies one nucleotide away. V usage is TRBV4-1 and J usage is TRBJ2-4; D may be TRBD1 (6 bases). CDR1 and CDR2 from the germline V gene are MGHRA and YSYEKL. Trimming took off 3 bases at V and 0 bases at J, with 15 bases between the two ends. The CDR3 runs 17 residues. CDR3 loop: CASSHPVGGVAKNIQYF. The CDR3 DNA reads as TGCGCCAGCAGCCACCCCGTAGGGGGAGTAGCCAAAAACATTCAGTACTTC.

This clonotype was counted ten times or more. The rearrangement links TRBV29-1 to TRBJ2-7; no reliable D call. This CDR3 comprises 12 residues. Looked up from germline, CDR1 is SQVTM and CDR2 is ANQGSEA. The V and J ends lost 4 bases and 3 bases respectively, with 10 bases between them. Written as DNA, the CDR3 is TGCAGCGTTGTGGCCCCTAACTACGAGCAGTACTTC. Residues: CSVVAPNYEQYF.

This sequence joins TRBV6-1 and TRBJ1-4; 12 positions agree with TRBD1. This CDR3 is built from 16 residues. From germline, CDR1 is MNHNS and CDR2 SASEGT. With 1 base clipped from V and 11 bases from J, the junction kept 8 bases outside the gene matches. The CDR3 DNA sequence: TGTGCCAGCAGTGAAGGGACCGGGACAGGGGGCTTGAAACTGTTTTTT. It encodes CASSEGTGTGGLKLFF.

As concerns this clonotype: Compared with germline, one end of the junction differs, possibly owing to a read error. The chain employs TRBV14 and TRBJ2-1; TRBD2 agrees at 8 bases. The CDR3 contains 15 residues. Germline V CDR1 and CDR2: SGHDN, FVKESK. CDR3 protein: CACSPPGTSYNEQFF. DNA for the CDR3: TGTGCCTGCAGCCCCCCCGGGACTAGTTACAATGAGCAGTTCTTC.

The V call is TRBV11-3, the J call TRBJ2-1; tentatively, D is TRBD1 or TRBD2 (5 bases each). The J call is uncertain, as TRBJ2-7 better fits the DNA end. The CDR3 extends over 15 amino acids. The germline gives CDR1 SGHNT, CDR2 YENEEA. This CDR3 is CASSDRDGSYNEQYF. CDR3 sequence (DNA): TGTGCCAGCAGCGACCGGGACGGTTCCTACAATGAGCAGTACTTC.

The V and J genes are TRBV6-1 and TRBJ2-7, with D possibly TRBD2 on 5 matching bases. This CDR3 is built from 13 residues. CDR1 is MNHNS, CDR2 SASEGT, per germline. V lost 8 bases, J lost 1 base, and 12 bases lay in between. CDR3 nucleotides: TGTGCCAGCGGCGGGCTATGGTCCTACGAGCAGTACTTC. It yields the protein CASGGLWSYEQYF.

The chain links TRBV12-5 to TRBJ2-5; the match to TRBD1 covers 8 bases. TRBJ2-7 matches the DNA end more closely, so the J call is doubtful. Per the germline V gene, CDR1 is LGHNT and CDR2 is FRNRAP. The CDR3 has 12 residues. The CDR3 spells CASGATGVEQYF. The CDR3 DNA sequence: TGTGCTAGTGGGGCGACAGGGGTCGAGCAGTACTTC.

The V gene is TRBV5-1, the J gene TRBJ2-2, with TRBD1 as a possible D gene (6 bases). V dropped 2 bases and J dropped 7 bases, with 15 bases sitting between them. This CDR3 spans 15 amino acids. Germline CDR1 SGHRS, CDR2 YFSETQ. CDR3 nucleotide sequence: TGCGCCAGCAGCTTTGGACAGCTGGTGGGCGGGGAGCTGTTTTTT. Translated, it gives CASSFGQLVGGELFF.

This sequence joins TRBV9 and TRBJ2-6, with D tentatively TRBD2 (5 bases). Trimming took off 0 bases at V and 0 bases at J, with 13 bases between the two ends. Germline values: CDR1 SGDLS, CDR2 YYNGEE. The CDR3 runs to 18 residues. The CDR3 DNA reads as TGTGCCAGCAGCGTAGCGGGCGGTGGGAGCTCTGGGGCCAACGTCCTGACTTTC. Protein sequence: CASSVAGGGSSGANVLTF. Filled out from reference TRBV9 and TRBJ2-6, the complete variable domain reads DSGVTQTPKHLITATGQRVTLRCSPRSGDLSVYWYQQSLDQGLQFLIQYYNGEERAKGNILERFSAQQFPDLHSELNLSSLELGDSALYFCASSVAGGGSSGANVLTFGAGSRLTVL.

This clonotype was detected only a few times. The CDR3 reads CSVFGSRTKNTEAFF. For the CDR3, the DNA is TGCAGCGTTTTCGGGAGTAGGACAAAGAACACTGAAGCTTTCTTT. V is TRBV29-1 and J is TRBJ1-1, with D perhaps TRBD1 (5 bases). The V end lost 5 bases, the J end lost 1 base, and 17 bases lay between the germline ends. There are 15 residues in the CDR3. CDR1 is SQVTM, CDR2 ANQGSEA, per germline.

J is TRBJ1-4 and V is TRBV6-5; D unresolved. CDR3 size: 13 residues. Germline V CDR1 and CDR2: MNHEY, SVGAGI. V shed 5 bases and J shed 8 bases, with 12 bases lying between them. The CDR3 loop reads CASSRPGGEKLFF. In DNA, the CDR3 is TGTGCCAGCAGTCGCCCGGGCGGCGAAAAACTGTTTTTT.

This clonotype was detected many times. The V call is TRBV4-1, the J call TRBJ2-7; maybe TRBD1 (5 bases). This CDR3 is built from 14 residues. Deletions cut 0 bases from V and 2 bases from J, with 8 bases between. Germline V gene data show CDR1 as MGHRA and CDR2 as YSYEKL. CDR3 sequence: CASSQETGPYEQYF. CDR3 DNA: TGCGCCAGCAGCCAAGAAACAGGACCCTACGAGCAGTACTTC.

This rearrangement joins TRBV12-3 or TRBV12-4 to TRBJ1-5; D is undetermined. The V end was cut by 3 bases, the J end by 5 bases, with 11 bases between. This CDR3 has 14 amino acids. CDR3 amino acids: CASSLTQPYQPQHF. The CDR3 bases are TGTGCCAGCAGTTTGACGCAGCCGTATCAGCCCCAGCATTTT.

This clonotype was seen ten or more times. V and J are TRBV28 and TRBJ2-1, with D perhaps matching TRBD1 (6 bases). The CDR3 has 15 residues. Trimming removed 6 bases from V and 5 bases from J, with 17 bases in between. Germline V gene data show CDR1 as MDHEN and CDR2 as SYDVKM. Written as DNA, the CDR3 is TGTGCCAGCAGACTACAGGGTCTTTCTCACAATGAGCAGTTCTTC. Translated, it gives CASRLQGLSHNEQFF.

Concerning this clonotype itself: Germline is not matched at one junction end, which may reflect a read error. As DNA, the CDR3 is TGTGCTAGCAGTTTGTGGTCAGGGGTGGTCGAGCAGTACTTC. Amino acid sequence: CASSLWSGVVEQYF. The chain has TRBV28 and TRBJ2-5; D is perhaps TRBD1 (6 bases). The end of the DNA aligns better with TRBJ2-7, so the J call may be wrong. This CDR3 region has 14 residues. Germline CDR1 and CDR2: MDHEN and SYDVKM.

J is TRBJ2-7 and V is TRBV6-6, with D perhaps assigned TRBD1 or TRBD2 (5 bases each). There are 16 residues in the CDR3. Trimming removed 5 bases at V and 0 bases at J, with 17 bases between. CDR1 is MNHNY, CDR2 SVGAGI, per germline (reference sequence). The CDR3, as DNA: TGTGCCAGCAGTGGGGGTCGTGGAAGGACCTCCTACGAGCAGTACTTC. Its translation: CASSGGRGRTSYEQYF.

This chain uses TRBV20-1 with TRBJ2-1, with D tentatively TRBD2 (6 bases). V shed 6 bases and J shed 6 bases, with 21 bases lying between them. CDR3 length: 15 residues. The germline gives CDR1 DFQATT, CDR2 SNEGSKA (reference sequence). This CDR3 reads CSAPRLGHRSNEQFF. The CDR3 coding sequence is TGCAGTGCCCCTCGACTAGGTCACCGTAGCAATGAGCAGTTCTTC.